This T cell receptor beta chain came from a study of blood T cell repertoires in COVID-19 (dated by TCRdb to between 2020 and 2021). Regarding the complete study: Collaborator samples came from the United States, Italy and Spain and covered acute and convalescent phases of COVID-19. The material from the prospective study consisted of cDNA or gDNA derived from T cells, B-cell-depleted T cells, or PBMCs. The dataset comprised deeply sampled blood TCRbeta repertoires from subjects exposed to, actively infected with, or recovered from COVID-19. A freely available public database, intended as a resource for researchers studying the immune response to SARS-CoV-2, is where the repertoires were released. Samples were obtained from the ongoing ImmuneRACE study (first 160 participants) and from about 1,300 subjects provided by 6 global collaborators. A de-identified subject ID, COVID-19 status, age in years and sex were almost always included in the sample metadata. Where available, HLA class I and class II types were obtained from metadata supplied by the sample provider rather than from assay-based typing.

The collaborating institutions used their own protocols to collect whole blood in K2EDTA tubes. For TCRbeta analysis, collaborator samples were shipped as frozen whole blood, as isolated PBMCs, or as DNA extracted from either sample type. TCRbeta CDR3 regions were amplified from genomic DNA by means of the immunoSEQ Assay, a bias-controlled multiplex PCR. Per the source publication's procedure: The number of nucleated cells in each sample was estimated by amplification of reference gene primers within the assay. Sequence reads were collapsed and filtered to measure the absolute abundance of every unique TCRbeta CDR3 rearrangement. For each sample, productive Simpson clonality was calculated by taking the square root of Simpson's diversity index across productive rearrangements. The clones in this table, taken by TCRdb from immuneACCESS, are in-frame only. Not every clone is retained; where verified, under half of the shortfall comes from an unresolved V gene, and the cause of the rest is unknown. The V and J calls and clone size are taken from that table; D and trimming were inferred from the DNA. Recorded for this sample are tens of thousands of clones; roughly 86% of them occurred a single time. Roughly an eighth of the sample is taken by the ten largest.

A note on this clone: Its antigen remains undetermined. Base qualities are not provided; no much larger clone lies one nucleotide away.

Paper-wide results and their limitations: The quantity of clinical and demographic metadata differed by source and by participant and was supplied without curation.

The germline V gene gives CDR1 as KGHDR and CDR2 as SFDVKD. Including cysteine and phenylalanine, the CDR3 has 14 amino acids. Of all the DNA, just the CDR3 is kept, 42 bases in frame from base 1. V was cut back by 5 bases and J by 0 bases, leaving a gap of 8 bases between them. Sequencing input: peripheral blood. This clonotype was obtained from a human donor in a cohort sampled during active COVID-19. This sequence uses TRBV24-1 and TRBJ2-3; matching of 6 bases hints at TRBD1 as the D gene. The DNA sequence follows: TGTGCCACCAGTGCCGGACAGAGCACAGATACGCAGTATTTT. It translates to CATSAGQSTDTQYF.